The source of this T cell receptor (beta chain) is a study of beta chain features in type 1 diabetes. As every portion of the isolated RNA was reverse transcribed, the sequencing read expressed TCRB transcripts. Method: immunoSEQ multiplex PCR; TCRdb's copy keeps in-frame clones and lacks some. This repertoire shows some 900,000 clones, roughly 17% found once; its top ten account for 0.02% to 0.025%. As concerns this clone: Its antigen is not identified. Other DNA sequences of this sample code for an identical CDR3.

Study-wide points: PCR might show a preference for shorter templates, equally across patients and controls.

The CDR3 contains 14 residues. Per germline, CDR1 SEHNR and CDR2 FQNEAQ (reference sequence). Unmatched junction bases numbered 4, after V lost 3 bases and J lost 2 bases. This receptor was taken from a woman aged 18-29 years in good health. The sequenced material came from naive CD4+ T cells from blood. The chain joins TRBV7-9 to TRBJ2-7; TRBD1 aligns across 7 bases. In DNA form, the CDR3 reads TGTGCCAGCAGCTTCGGGGACAGACCCTACGAGCAGTACTTC. Its translation: CASSFGDRPYEQYF.